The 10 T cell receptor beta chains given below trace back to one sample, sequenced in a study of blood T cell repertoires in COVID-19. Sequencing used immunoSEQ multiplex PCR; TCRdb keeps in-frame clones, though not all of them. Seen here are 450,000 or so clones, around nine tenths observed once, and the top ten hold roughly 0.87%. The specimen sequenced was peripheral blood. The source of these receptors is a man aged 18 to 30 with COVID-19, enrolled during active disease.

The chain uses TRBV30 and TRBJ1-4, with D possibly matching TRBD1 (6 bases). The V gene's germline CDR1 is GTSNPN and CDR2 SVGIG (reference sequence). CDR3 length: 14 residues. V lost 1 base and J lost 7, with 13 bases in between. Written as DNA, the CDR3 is TGTGCCTGGAGTGAGTCTCGGGGGGCTGAAAAACTGTTTTTT. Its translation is CAWSESRGAEKLFF.

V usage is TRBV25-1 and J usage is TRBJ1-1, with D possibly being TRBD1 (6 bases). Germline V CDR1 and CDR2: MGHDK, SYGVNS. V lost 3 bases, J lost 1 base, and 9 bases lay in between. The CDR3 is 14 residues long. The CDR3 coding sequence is TGTGCCAGCAGTGATGGGGGACAGAACACTGAAGCTTTCTTT. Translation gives CASSDGGQNTEAFF.

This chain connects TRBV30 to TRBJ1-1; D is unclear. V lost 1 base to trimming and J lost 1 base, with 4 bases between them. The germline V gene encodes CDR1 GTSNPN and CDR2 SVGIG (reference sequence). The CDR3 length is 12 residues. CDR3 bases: TGTGCCTGGAGTGCAGGGAACACTGAAGCTTTCTTT. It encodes CAWSAGNTEAFF.

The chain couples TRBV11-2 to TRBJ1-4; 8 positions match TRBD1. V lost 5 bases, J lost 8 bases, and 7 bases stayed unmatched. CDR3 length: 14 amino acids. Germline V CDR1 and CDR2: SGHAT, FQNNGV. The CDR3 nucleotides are TGTGCCAGCAGCCCCCAGGGGGCGGGGGAAAAACTGTTTTTT. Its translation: CASSPQGAGEKLFF.

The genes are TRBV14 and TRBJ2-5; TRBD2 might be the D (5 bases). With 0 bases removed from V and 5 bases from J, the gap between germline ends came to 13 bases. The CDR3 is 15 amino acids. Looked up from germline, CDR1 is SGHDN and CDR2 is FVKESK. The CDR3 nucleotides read TGTGCCAGCAGCCAAGACGTCGGGATTACGGAGACCCAGTACTTC. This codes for CASSQDVGITETQYF.

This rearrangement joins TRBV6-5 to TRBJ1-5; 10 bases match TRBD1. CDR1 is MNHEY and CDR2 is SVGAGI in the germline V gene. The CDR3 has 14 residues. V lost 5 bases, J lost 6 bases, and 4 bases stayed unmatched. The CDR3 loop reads CASSRDRGGQPQHF. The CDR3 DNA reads TGTGCCAGCAGTCGGGACAGGGGAGGTCAGCCCCAGCATTTT.

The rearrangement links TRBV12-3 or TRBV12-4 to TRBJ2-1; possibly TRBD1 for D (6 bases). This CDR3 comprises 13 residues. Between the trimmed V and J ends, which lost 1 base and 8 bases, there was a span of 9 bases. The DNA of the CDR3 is TGTGCCAGCAGTTTAGACAGGGCCTATGAGCAGTTCTTC. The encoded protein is CASSLDRAYEQFF.

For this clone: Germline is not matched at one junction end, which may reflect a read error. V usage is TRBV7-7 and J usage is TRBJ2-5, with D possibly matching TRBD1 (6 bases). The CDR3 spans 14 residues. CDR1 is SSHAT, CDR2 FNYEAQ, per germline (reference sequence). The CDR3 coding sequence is TGTGCTAGCAGCTGGGACAATCGGATGGAGACCCAGTACTTC. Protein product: CASSWDNRMETQYF.

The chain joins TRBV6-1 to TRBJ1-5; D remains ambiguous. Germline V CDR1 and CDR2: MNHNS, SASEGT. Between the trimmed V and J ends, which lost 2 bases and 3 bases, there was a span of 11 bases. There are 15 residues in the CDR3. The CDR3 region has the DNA TGTGCCAGCAGTGAATTACAGCTTCTCAATCAGCCCCAGCATTTT. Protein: CASSELQLLNQPQHF.

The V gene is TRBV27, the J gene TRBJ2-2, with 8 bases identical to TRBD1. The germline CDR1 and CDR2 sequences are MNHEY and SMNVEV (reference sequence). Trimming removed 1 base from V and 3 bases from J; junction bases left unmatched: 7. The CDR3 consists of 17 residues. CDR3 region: CASSLLLQGVDTGELFF. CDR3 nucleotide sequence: TGTGCCAGCAGTTTATTACTACAGGGGGTGGACACCGGGGAGCTGTTTTTT.